The clone carrying this TCR beta chain was seen a handful of times. The data belong to a study of glioma-infiltrating T cells after dendritic cell vaccination. Some clones are missing from TCRdb's copy, which holds only in-frame ones; the method was immunoSEQ multiplex PCR. The data contain around 73,000 clones, over 70% of them singletons. V lost 3 bases, J lost 5 bases, and 11 bases lay in between. Germline loops: CDR1 SGHDT, CDR2 YYEEEE. This CDR3 is built from 13 residues. The TCR originated in a human donor with glioblastoma. The chain has TRBV5-6 and TRBJ1-1; D is ambiguous. Sequencing was performed on blood, taken before dendritic cell vaccination. The CDR3: CASSSVPETEAFF. Written as DNA, the CDR3 is TGTGCCAGCAGCTCCGTCCCTGAGACTGAAGCTTTCTTT. Filled out from reference TRBV5-6 and TRBJ1-1, the complete variable domain reads DAGVTQSPTHLIKTRGQQVTLRCSPKSGHDTVSWYQQALGQGPQFIFQYYEEEERQRGNFPDRFSGHQFPNYSSELNVNALLLGDSALYLCASSSVPETEAFFGQGTRLTVV.